These T cell receptor beta chains were read from a single sample in a study of blood T cell repertoires in COVID-19. Sequencing used immunoSEQ multiplex PCR; TCRdb keeps in-frame clones, though not all of them. The sample lists approximately 210,000 clones, about four fifths seen once, with approximately 8.1% in the top ten. The sample taken for sequencing was peripheral blood. These receptors were taken from a woman in her forties or fifties with active or convalescent COVID-19. The conserved cysteine and the conserved F or W are not part of the CDR3 here. Each record gives: J gene, CDR3 length, V gene, CDR3 protein.

j_gene: TRBJ1-5
len: 10
v_gene: TRBV28
CDR3aa: SLGQSNQPQH

j_gene: TRBJ1-5
len: 11
v_gene: TRBV28
CDR3aa: ASLRVRNQPQH

j_gene: TRBJ2-1
len: 15
v_gene: TRBV5-1
CDR3aa: ASSLGIGTSVYNEQF

j_gene: TRBJ1-5
len: 13
v_gene: TRBV19
CDR3aa: ASSSRQGRNQPQH

j_gene: TRBJ2-1
len: 13
v_gene: TRBV5-6
CDR3aa: ASSLGGTDHNEQF

j_gene: TRBJ1-5
len: 11
v_gene: TRBV18
CDR3aa: ASSPSQNQPQH

j_gene: TRBJ2-1
len: 14
v_gene: TRBV24-1
CDR3aa: ATSDSRSGARNEQF

j_gene: TRBJ1-6
len: 10
v_gene: TRBV6-5
CDR3aa: ASSYPGSPLH

j_gene: TRBJ1-2
len: 10
v_gene: TRBV18
CDR3aa: ASSLGSYGYT

j_gene: TRBJ2-7
len: 13
v_gene: TRBV18
CDR3aa: ASSPLTGATGEQY

j_gene: TRBJ1-2
len: 11
v_gene: TRBV12-3/TRBV12-4
CDR3aa: ASSTRGRYGYT

j_gene: TRBJ1-1
len: 11
v_gene: TRBV6-5
CDR3aa: ASRRSRNTEAF

j_gene: TRBJ1-5
len: 11
v_gene: TRBV19
CDR3aa: ASSSDRAQPQH

j_gene: TRBJ2-1
len: 12
v_gene: TRBV2
CDR3aa: AGSGTSGKGEQF

j_gene: TRBJ2-3
len: 14
v_gene: TRBV2
CDR3aa: ASRETSGGATDTQY

j_gene: TRBJ1-5
len: 13
v_gene: TRBV3-1/TRBV3-2
CDR3aa: ASSPQGAGNQPQH

j_gene: TRBJ2-1
len: 13
v_gene: TRBV9
CDR3aa: ASSAAGTTYNEQF

j_gene: TRBJ2-1
len: 11
v_gene: TRBV6-6
CDR3aa: ASSTLSENEQF

j_gene: TRBJ2-3
len: 13
v_gene: TRBV19
CDR3aa: ASSKAGPSTDTQY

j_gene: TRBJ1-6
len: 15
v_gene: TRBV15
CDR3aa: ATSRGTGASFNSPLH

j_gene: TRBJ2-6
len: 15
v_gene: TRBV7-9
CDR3aa: ASSSTGGASGANVLT

j_gene: TRBJ1-1
len: 11
v_gene: TRBV6-5
CDR3aa: ASSYDSYAEAF

j_gene: TRBJ1-1
len: 11
v_gene: TRBV6-5
CDR3aa: ASSLNRNTEAF

j_gene: TRBJ1-2
len: 13
v_gene: TRBV5-1
CDR3aa: ASSLSAGTGYGYT

j_gene: TRBJ2-1
len: 15
v_gene: TRBV9
CDR3aa: ASSAETSGYPPRAQF

j_gene: TRBJ2-3
len: 12
v_gene: TRBV2
CDR3aa: ASRTGGRTDTQY

j_gene: TRBJ1-4
len: 10
v_gene: TRBV28
CDR3aa: ASSRGSEKLF

j_gene: TRBJ2-2
len: 14
v_gene: TRBV7-2
CDR3aa: ASSTQAGGPTGELF

j_gene: TRBJ1-5
len: 12
v_gene: TRBV6-6
CDR3aa: ASSPGGSNQPQH

j_gene: TRBJ2-3
len: 14
v_gene: TRBV5-1
CDR3aa: ASSLMTASSTDTQY

j_gene: TRBJ1-5
len: 13
v_gene: TRBV28
CDR3aa: ASSFSYQDNQPQH

j_gene: TRBJ1-2
len: 12
v_gene: TRBV18
CDR3aa: ASSPQGADYGYT

j_gene: TRBJ1-2
len: 11
v_gene: TRBV28
CDR3aa: ASRGTDHYGYT

j_gene: TRBJ2-2
len: 13
v_gene: TRBV4-2
CDR3aa: ASSHPGQNTGELF

j_gene: TRBJ1-4
len: 14
v_gene: TRBV14
CDR3aa: ASSQETGKDNEKLF

j_gene: TRBJ1-2
len: 15
v_gene: TRBV13
CDR3aa: ASSSAADRTGRYGYT

j_gene: TRBJ2-7
len: 14
v_gene: TRBV5-6
CDR3aa: ASSRSRTRDSYEQY

j_gene: TRBJ2-3
len: 12
v_gene: TRBV7-2
CDR3aa: ASSSGLAGDTQY

j_gene: TRBJ1-1
len: 13
v_gene: TRBV12-5
CDR3aa: ASGLVMGADTEAF

j_gene: TRBJ1-2
len: 13
v_gene: TRBV6-4
CDR3aa: ASSDSDGVTYGYT

j_gene: TRBJ2-1
len: 12
v_gene: TRBV7-2
CDR3aa: ASSLGLADNEQF

j_gene: TRBJ2-1
len: 13
v_gene: TRBV24-1
CDR3aa: ATSDLAGRLNEQF

j_gene: TRBJ1-3
len: 12
v_gene: TRBV6-4
CDR3aa: ASSATSAGNTIY

j_gene: TRBJ2-7
len: 12
v_gene: TRBV2
CDR3aa: ASSVGTGGLEQY

j_gene: TRBJ2-2
len: 13
v_gene: TRBV5-1
CDR3aa: ASSLELAVYGELF

j_gene: TRBJ2-5
len: 12
v_gene: TRBV3-1/TRBV3-2
CDR3aa: ASSQGSLRETQY

j_gene: TRBJ2-5
len: 13
v_gene: TRBV27
CDR3aa: ASSRWAGVQETQY

j_gene: TRBJ2-1
len: 14
v_gene: TRBV5-1
CDR3aa: ASSLSGTGGRNEQF

j_gene: TRBJ1-1
len: 13
v_gene: TRBV14
CDR3aa: ASSPAGRGNTEAF

j_gene: TRBJ2-7
len: 11
v_gene: TRBV7-9
CDR3aa: ASSLEGYREQY

j_gene: TRBJ2-1
len: 11
v_gene: TRBV12-5
CDR3aa: ASGFGGHNEQF